This T cell receptor beta chain originates from a study of shared clonotypes between healthy human individuals. Using immunoSEQ multiplex PCR, the repertoire was profiled, and TCRdb retains in-frame clones only, with some absent. The sample records approximately 1,500,000 clones, roughly 96% being singletons. J lost 9 bases, V lost 2 bases, and 7 bases had no gene match. The CDR3 consists of 14 residues. In germline, CDR1 is SEHNR, CDR2 FQNEAQ (reference sequence). This sequence joins TRBV7-9 and TRBJ2-1, with 7 bases fitting TRBD2. What was sequenced was naive CD4+ T cells sorted from blood. Subset here: CD45RA+ positively selected. This TCR was sampled from a man younger than 40 in good health. The CDR3 DNA reads as TGTGCCAGCAGCTTAAGGCGGGAGCACAGTGAGCAGTTCTTC. Translated, it gives CASSLRREHSEQFF.